Sequencing of this TCR beta chain was carried out in a study of shared clonotypes between healthy human individuals. Study context: A couple of women and three men aged 18 to 49 served as donors.

Study processing details: Filtering was not the same, since immunoSEQ gave junction-only sequences without quality scores. Only in-frame clones appear in the TCRdb table, and some are missing; sequencing was by immunoSEQ multiplex PCR. That table supplies the V and J calls and clone size; D and trimming were determined from the DNA. The sample records some 2,400,000 clones, 90% to 96% being singletons. V lost 2 bases and J 2 bases, leaving 11 bases between the germline ends. The germline V gene encodes CDR1 SGHRS and CDR2 YFSETQ. The CDR3 is 14 amino acids. The investigators split CD4+ cells into a CD45RA+ naive subset and a CD45RA-negative memory subset. Study results and caveats: Naive subsets generally had larger estimated richness than memory subsets.

For this clone: Its antigen is currently unknown.

The sequenced sample consisted of naive CD4+ T cells sorted from blood. Stated subset: CD45RA+ positively selected. The gene calls are TRBV5-1 and TRBJ2-7; D is possibly TRBD2 (5 bases). The source is a young man in good health. This chain's CDR3 is CASSFSGFTYEQYF. The CDR3, as DNA: TGCGCCAGCAGCTTCAGCGGTTTCACCTACGAGCAGTACTTC.